Shown below are 21 T cell receptor beta chains from a single sample sequenced in a study of blood T cell repertoires in COVID-19 (dated by TCRdb to about 2020). Libraries were constructed by the immunoSEQ multiplex PCR assay. TCRdb re-hosts the immuneACCESS table, in-frame sequences only. Its copies lack some clones; in the studies checked, an unresolved V gene accounts for under half of them, and the cause for the rest is not known. The sample table lists over 200,000 clones, about nine tenths of them with a count of one. The ten largest clonotypes hold around 6.5% of the sample. Source material: peripheral blood. All receptors derive from a man between 60 and 75 years old who had recovered from COVID-19.

The chain couples TRBV11-2 to TRBJ2-7, with 8 positions matching TRBD1. Trimming cost V 10 bases and J 0 bases; bases outside gene matches: 5. The CDR3 is 13 amino acids. CDR1 and CDR2 (germline): SGHAT, FQNNGV. The CDR3 nucleotides are TGTGCCACACAGGGGGTAAGCTCCTACGAGCAGTACTTC. Protein sequence: CATQGVSSYEQYF.

This chain connects TRBV7-2 to TRBJ2-4; no reliable D call. V was cut by 5 bases and J by 3 bases, with 5 bases left in between. This CDR3 contains 12 residues. In germline, CDR1 is SGHTA, CDR2 FQGNSA. This CDR3 is CASSLLKNIQYF. The CDR3 coding sequence is TGTGCCAGCAGCCTCCTCAAAAACATTCAGTACTTC.

J is TRBJ1-1 and V is TRBV5-1; 7 bases are shared with TRBD1. V lost 7 bases and J lost 0; bases outside the gene matches: 3. From germline, CDR1 is SGHRS and CDR2 YFSETQ. This CDR3 has 13 residues. CDR3 amino acids: CASWDSLNTEAFF. CDR3 sequence (DNA): TGCGCCAGCTGGGACAGTCTGAACACTGAAGCTTTCTTT.

This chain uses TRBV6-2 or TRBV6-3 with TRBJ2-7; 8 bases line up with TRBD1. The CDR3 has 13 residues. V lost 2 bases and J lost 6; bases outside the gene matches: 3. Germline CDR1 MNHEY, CDR2 SVGEGT. The CDR3 region is CASSYQDRAEQYF. CDR3 DNA sequence: TGTGCCAGCAGTTACCAGGACAGGGCCGAGCAGTACTTC.

This sequence joins TRBV2 and TRBJ2-1; D gene unclear. From germline, CDR1 is SNHLY and CDR2 FYNNEI. The CDR3 is made up of 13 amino acids. Trimming took off 4 bases at V and 4 bases at J, with 8 bases between the two ends. CDR3: CASSGFGYNEQFF. Here the CDR3 DNA reads TGTGCCAGCAGTGGTTTCGGTTACAATGAGCAGTTCTTC.

This chain joins TRBV25-1 and TRBJ2-2; no clear D gene. V was cut by 6 bases and J by 8 bases, with 13 bases left in between. The CDR3 spans 13 residues. Germline loops: CDR1 MGHDK, CDR2 SYGVNS. CDR3 amino acids: CASRQRGGGELFF. The CDR3 nucleotides read TGTGCCAGCAGACAAAGAGGTGGGGGGGAGCTGTTTTTT.

This clone has a handful of counts. The chain has TRBV6-2 or TRBV6-3 and TRBJ2-7; D perhaps matches TRBD2 (5 bases). This CDR3 spans 13 amino acids. V gave up 5 bases and J gave up 5 bases, with 13 bases separating them. CDR1 is MNHEY, CDR2 SVGEGT, per germline. As DNA, the CDR3 is TGTGCCAGCAGTCCCTCGGAGACTAACGAGCAGTACTTC. Encoded protein: CASSPSETNEQYF.

The V and J genes are TRBV5-1 and TRBJ1-5; D not resolved. Germline CDR1 SGHRS, CDR2 YFSETQ. CDR3 length: 15 amino acids. Trimming removed 2 bases at V and 3 bases at J, with 12 bases between. CDR3: CASSLFGDSNQPQHF. DNA for the CDR3: TGCGCCAGCAGCTTATTCGGTGATTCCAATCAGCCCCAGCATTTT.

The rearrangement uses TRBV27 and TRBJ2-1; 12 positions match TRBD2. Trimming cost V 8 bases and J 7 bases; bases outside gene matches: 12. Germline CDR1 is MNHEY and CDR2 is SMNVEV (reference sequence). The CDR3 sequence is 16 residues long. CDR3 bases: TGTGCCAGCCCCGCGACTAGCGGGAGAGGCCTTAATGAGCAGTTCTTC. Its protein product is CASPATSGRGLNEQFF.

The chain employs TRBV28 and TRBJ2-3; TRBD2 aligns across 10 bases. Germline CDR1 MDHEN, CDR2 SYDVKM. The CDR3 spans 14 residues. V dropped 6 bases and J dropped 5; count of bases not matched to a gene: 5. The CDR3 loop is CASRGSGRGDTQYF. The CDR3 nucleotides read TGTGCCAGCAGGGGCAGCGGGAGGGGAGATACGCAGTATTTT. The full variable domain, its missing parts supplied by reference TRBV28 and TRBJ2-3, is DVKVTQSSRYLVKRTGEKVFLECVQDMDHENMFWYRQDPGLGLRLIYFSYDVKMKEKGDIPEGYSVSREKKERFSLILESASTNQTSMYLCASRGSGRGDTQYFGPGTRLTVL.

The chain joins TRBV7-3 to TRBJ1-6; perhaps TRBD1 as D (5 bases). This CDR3 is 14 amino acids long. Trimming stripped 0 bases from V and 13 bases from J, with 13 bases between. Germline-derived CDR1 and CDR2 are SGHTA and FQGTGA. The CDR3 bases are TGTGCCAGCAGCTTAACGGGGGGTACTACCCCCCTCCACTTT. This codes for CASSLTGGTTPLHF.

This clone was detected a few times. Distinct nucleotide sequences in the sample also encode this CDR3. The chain joins TRBV3-1 (or the pseudogene TRBV3-2) to TRBJ2-3, with TRBD1 identical over 7 bases. Germline CDR1 reads LGHDT; CDR2 reads YNNKEL (reference sequence). This CDR3 spans 16 amino acids. The J segment lost 1 base and the V segment lost 0 bases, leaving 4 bases of the junction unmatched. Here the CDR3 DNA reads TGTGCCAGCAGCCAAGATACCACAGGGGGCACAGATACGCAGTATTTT. This gives the protein CASSQDTTGGTDTQYF.

The rearrangement uses TRBV20-1 and TRBJ2-1; 9 bases line up with TRBD2. Unmatched junction bases numbered 4, after V lost 3 bases and J lost 4 bases. The CDR3 is 14 amino acids. In germline, CDR1 is DFQATT, CDR2 SNEGSKA (reference sequence). Here the CDR3 reads CSASKGLAYNEQFF. CDR3 nucleotide sequence: TGCAGTGCTAGTAAGGGACTAGCATACAATGAGCAGTTCTTC.

This clone was recorded a few times. The V call is TRBV6-6, the J call TRBJ1-2; D perhaps matches TRBD1 (5 bases). Germline V CDR1 and CDR2: MNHNY, SVGAGI (reference sequence). V was cut by 0 bases and J by 4 bases, with 12 bases left in between. The CDR3 has 15 residues. The CDR3 nucleotides are TGTGCCAGCAGTTACTCGGGGCTTCAATCCTATGGCTACACCTTC. It translates to CASSYSGLQSYGYTF.

Comments on this clone: The sample has other DNA sequences that encode this CDR3 too. The chain couples TRBV30 to TRBJ2-3, with 8 bases lining up with TRBD1. CDR3 length: 14 amino acids. V shed 0 bases and J 4 bases; nucleotides not matched to a gene: 3. CDR1 and CDR2 from the germline V gene are GTSNPN and SVGIG (reference sequence). For the CDR3, the DNA is TGTGCCTGGAGTGTAGGACAGGGAGCAGATACGCAGTATTTT. Protein product: CAWSVGQGADTQYF.

The chain carries TRBV6-5 and TRBJ1-5; a weak D match, TRBD1 (6 bases). From germline, CDR1 is MNHEY and CDR2 SVGAGI. V lost 4 bases and J 4 bases, leaving 14 bases between the germline ends. The CDR3 length is 15 residues. The CDR3 coding sequence is TGTGCCAGCAGTTCACCGGGGGGCTGGAATCAGCCCCAGCATTTT. Amino acid sequence: CASSSPGGWNQPQHF.

The chain carries TRBV28 and TRBJ2-7; TRBD2 matches at 8 bases. The trim removed 6 bases at V and 4 bases at J, leaving 8 bases unmatched. Germline V CDR1 and CDR2: MDHEN, SYDVKM. This CDR3 region has 14 residues. CDR3 in DNA: TGTGCCAGCAGAGCAGCGGGAGAAAAGTACGAGCAGTACTTC. Its translation: CASRAAGEKYEQYF.

This chain links TRBV29-1 with TRBJ2-6, with 7 positions matching TRBD1. V shed 8 bases and J 0 bases; nucleotides not matched to a gene: 10. This CDR3 spans 16 amino acids. Looked up from germline, CDR1 is SQVTM and CDR2 is ANQGSEA. The CDR3 is CSIGQAGLSGANVLTF. CDR3 in DNA: TGCAGCATAGGACAGGCAGGCCTCTCTGGGGCCAACGTCCTGACTTTC.

There are a few counts of this clone. The gene calls are TRBV7-8 and TRBJ1-4; TRBD1 might be the D (6 bases). The CDR3 contains 15 residues. Germline values: CDR1 SGHVS, CDR2 FQNEAQ. Trimming stripped 4 bases from V and 3 bases from J, with 12 bases between. The CDR3 sequence is CASSSGDKANEKLFF. The CDR3 DNA sequence: TGTGCCAGCAGCTCTGGGGACAAGGCTAATGAAAAACTGTTTTTT.

The count of this clone is one. The CDR3 is CAWSVISTVVNGYTF. The DNA for the CDR3 is TGTGCCTGGAGTGTAATTTCTACGGTGGTAAATGGCTACACCTTC. The V call is TRBV30, the J call TRBJ1-2; no clear D. V lost 0 bases and J lost 6, with 17 bases in between. The CDR3 runs to 15 residues. The V gene's germline CDR1 is GTSNPN and CDR2 SVGIG (reference sequence).

The J gene is TRBJ2-5, the V gene TRBV5-5; 9 nucleotides agree with TRBD2. Germline loops: CDR1 SGHKS, CDR2 YYEKEE (reference sequence). V gave up 5 bases and J gave up 5 bases; unmatched junction bases: 4. The CDR3 is made up of 13 amino acids. Here the CDR3 DNA reads TGTGCCAGCAGGGTAGCGGGAGTGGAGACCCAGTACTTC. This sequence encodes CASRVAGVETQYF.